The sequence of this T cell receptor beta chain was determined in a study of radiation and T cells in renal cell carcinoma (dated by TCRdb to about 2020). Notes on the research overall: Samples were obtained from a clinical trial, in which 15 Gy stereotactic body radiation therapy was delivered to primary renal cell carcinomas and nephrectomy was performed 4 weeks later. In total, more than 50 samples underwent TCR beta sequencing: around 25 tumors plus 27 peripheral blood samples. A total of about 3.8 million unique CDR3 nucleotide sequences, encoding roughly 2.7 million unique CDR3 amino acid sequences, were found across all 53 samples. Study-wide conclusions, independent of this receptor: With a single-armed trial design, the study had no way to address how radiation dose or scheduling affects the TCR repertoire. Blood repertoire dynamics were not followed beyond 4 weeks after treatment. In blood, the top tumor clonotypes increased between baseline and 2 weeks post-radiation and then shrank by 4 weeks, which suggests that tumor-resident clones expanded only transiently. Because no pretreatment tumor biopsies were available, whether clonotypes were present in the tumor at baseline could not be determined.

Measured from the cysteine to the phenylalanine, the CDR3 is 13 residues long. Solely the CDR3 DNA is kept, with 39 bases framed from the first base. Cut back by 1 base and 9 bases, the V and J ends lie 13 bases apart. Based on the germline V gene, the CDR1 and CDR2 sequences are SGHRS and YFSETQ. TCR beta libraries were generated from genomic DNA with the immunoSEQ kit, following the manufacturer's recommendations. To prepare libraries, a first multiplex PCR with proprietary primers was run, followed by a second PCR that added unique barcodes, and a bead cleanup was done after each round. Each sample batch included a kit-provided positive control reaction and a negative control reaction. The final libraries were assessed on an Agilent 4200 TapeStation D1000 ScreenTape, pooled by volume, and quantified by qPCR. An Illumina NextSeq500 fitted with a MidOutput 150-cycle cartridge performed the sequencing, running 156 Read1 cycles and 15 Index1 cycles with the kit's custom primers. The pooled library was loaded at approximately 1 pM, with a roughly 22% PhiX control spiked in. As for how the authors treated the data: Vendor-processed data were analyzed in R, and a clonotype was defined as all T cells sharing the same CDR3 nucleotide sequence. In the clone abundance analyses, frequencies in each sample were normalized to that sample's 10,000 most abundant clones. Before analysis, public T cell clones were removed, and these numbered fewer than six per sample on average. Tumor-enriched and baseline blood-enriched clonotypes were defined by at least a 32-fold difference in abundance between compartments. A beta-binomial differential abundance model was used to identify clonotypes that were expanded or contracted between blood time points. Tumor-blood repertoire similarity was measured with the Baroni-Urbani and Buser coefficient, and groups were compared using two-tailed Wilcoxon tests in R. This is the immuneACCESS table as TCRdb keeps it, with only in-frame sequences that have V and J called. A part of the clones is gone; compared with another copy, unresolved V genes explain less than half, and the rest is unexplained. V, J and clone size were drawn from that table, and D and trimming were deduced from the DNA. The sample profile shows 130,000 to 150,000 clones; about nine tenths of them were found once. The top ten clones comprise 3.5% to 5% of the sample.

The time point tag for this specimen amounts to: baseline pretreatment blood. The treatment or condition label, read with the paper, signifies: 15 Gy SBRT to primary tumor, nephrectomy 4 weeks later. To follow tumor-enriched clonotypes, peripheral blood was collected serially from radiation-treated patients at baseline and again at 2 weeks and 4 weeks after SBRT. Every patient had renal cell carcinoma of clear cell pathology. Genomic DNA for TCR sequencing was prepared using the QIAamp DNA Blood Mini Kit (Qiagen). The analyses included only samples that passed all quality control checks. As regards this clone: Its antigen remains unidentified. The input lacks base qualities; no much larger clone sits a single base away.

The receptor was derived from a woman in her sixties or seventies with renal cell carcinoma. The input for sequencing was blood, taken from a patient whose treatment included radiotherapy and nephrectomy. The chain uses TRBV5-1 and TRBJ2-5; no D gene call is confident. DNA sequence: TGCGCCAGCAGCTTGACGCTGAACTCTGCCCAGTACTTC. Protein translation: CASSLTLNSAQYF.